This T cell receptor beta chain was identified in a study of regulatory T cells in long-lasting Graves disease. Turning to the study itself: Those Graves' patients who were newly diagnosed had been on antithyroid drugs under 3 months.

This clonotype was detected many times. Its antigen remains unidentified. J lost 4 bases, V lost 2 bases, and 4 bases had no gene match. Germline V CDR1 and CDR2: SGHDT, YYEEEE. The CDR3 spans 14 residues. Study results and caveats: Few sampled subjects may have lowered accuracy.

iRepertoire HTBI primers and Arm-PCR of CDR3 regions built TCR beta libraries. In TCRdb, the multiplex PCR reads were re-called with MiXCR into one record per CDR3 protein. The table shows about 470,000 distinct CDR3 sequences, with about 15% occurring only once. Time point meaning: newly diagnosed GD, antithyroid drugs for less than 3 months. RNA extracted from PBMCs served as the sequencing template. These records were also assigned to another study, of T cells in Graves' hyperthyroidism and ophthalmopathy. That work adds: Diagnostic assessment was based on clinical symptoms, serum thyroxine and TRAb, thyroid ultrasound and orbital computed tomography. A median approximately 6.5 months before onset, the model predicted ophthalmopathy.

The V and J genes are TRBV5-6 and TRBJ1-1; 8 nucleotides agree with TRBD1. The sequence was collected from a woman aged 25 to 45 with Graves disease. The sequencing used peripheral blood mononuclear cells (PBMCs), collected at new diagnosis, from a patient treated with antithyroid drugs. The CDR3 DNA reads as TGTGCCAGCAGCTTTGGACAGGGTAGCACTGAAGCTTTCTTT. Its protein is CASSFGQGSTEAFF.